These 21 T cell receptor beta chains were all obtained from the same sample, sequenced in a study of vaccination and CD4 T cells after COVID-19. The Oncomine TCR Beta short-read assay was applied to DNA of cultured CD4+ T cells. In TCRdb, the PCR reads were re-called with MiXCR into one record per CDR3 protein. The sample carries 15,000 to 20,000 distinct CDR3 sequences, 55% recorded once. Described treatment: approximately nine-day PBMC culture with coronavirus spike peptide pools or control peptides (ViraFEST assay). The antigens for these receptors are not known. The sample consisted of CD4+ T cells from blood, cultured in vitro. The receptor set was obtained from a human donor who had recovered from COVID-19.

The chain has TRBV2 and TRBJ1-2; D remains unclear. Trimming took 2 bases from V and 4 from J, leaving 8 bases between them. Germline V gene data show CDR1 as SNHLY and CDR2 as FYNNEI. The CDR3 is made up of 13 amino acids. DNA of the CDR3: TGTGCCAGCAGTGAAATGGGCAGCTATGGCTACACCTTC. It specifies CASSEMGSYGYTF.

CDR3 bases: TGTGCCAGCAGCCAAGGTGAAGCTTTCTTT. This encodes CASSQGEAFF. The chain carries TRBV7-9 and TRBJ1-1, with no clear D. Germline V gene data show CDR1 as SEHNR and CDR2 as FQNEAQ (reference sequence). There are 10 residues in the CDR3. Trimming cost V 5 bases and J 7 bases, with 5 bases left between them.

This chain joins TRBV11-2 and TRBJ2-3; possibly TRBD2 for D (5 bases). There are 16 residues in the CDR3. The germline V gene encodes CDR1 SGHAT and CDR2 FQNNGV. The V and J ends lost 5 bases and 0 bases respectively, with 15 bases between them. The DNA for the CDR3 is TGTGCCAGCAGCCATCCTAGAGGGCTTAGCACAGATACGCAGTATTTT. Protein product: CASSHPRGLSTDTQYF.

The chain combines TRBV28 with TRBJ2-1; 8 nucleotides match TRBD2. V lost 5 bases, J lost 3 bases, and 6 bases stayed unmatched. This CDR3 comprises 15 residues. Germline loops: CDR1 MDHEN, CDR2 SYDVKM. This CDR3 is CASSDFSGVYNEQFF. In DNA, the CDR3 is TGTGCCAGCAGTGACTTTAGCGGGGTCTACAATGAGCAGTTCTTC.

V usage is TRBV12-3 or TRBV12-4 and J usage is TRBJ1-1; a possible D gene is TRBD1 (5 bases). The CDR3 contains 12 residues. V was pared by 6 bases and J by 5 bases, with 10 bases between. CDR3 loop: CASRDISTEAFF. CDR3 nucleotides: TGTGCCAGCAGGGACATTTCAACTGAAGCTTTCTTT.

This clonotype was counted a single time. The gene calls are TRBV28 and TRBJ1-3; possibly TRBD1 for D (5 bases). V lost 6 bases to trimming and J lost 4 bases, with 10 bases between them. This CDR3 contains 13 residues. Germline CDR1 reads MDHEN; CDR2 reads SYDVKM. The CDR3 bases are TGTGCCAGCAGGGACATGGGAGGAAACACCATATATTTT. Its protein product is CASRDMGGNTIYF.

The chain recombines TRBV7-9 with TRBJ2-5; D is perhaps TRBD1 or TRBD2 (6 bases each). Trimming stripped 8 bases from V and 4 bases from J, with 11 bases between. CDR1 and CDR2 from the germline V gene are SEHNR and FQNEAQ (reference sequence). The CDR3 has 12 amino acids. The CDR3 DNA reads TGTGCCAGCCGGGGGCGCCTAGAGACCCAGTACTTC. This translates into CASRGRLETQYF.

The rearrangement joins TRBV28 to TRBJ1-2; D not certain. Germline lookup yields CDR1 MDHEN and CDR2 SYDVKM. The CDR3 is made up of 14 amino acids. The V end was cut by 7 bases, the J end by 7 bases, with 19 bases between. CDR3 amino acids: CASNTLFGVFGYTF. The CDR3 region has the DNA TGTGCCAGCAATACCTTGTTCGGGGTTTTTGGCTACACCTTC.

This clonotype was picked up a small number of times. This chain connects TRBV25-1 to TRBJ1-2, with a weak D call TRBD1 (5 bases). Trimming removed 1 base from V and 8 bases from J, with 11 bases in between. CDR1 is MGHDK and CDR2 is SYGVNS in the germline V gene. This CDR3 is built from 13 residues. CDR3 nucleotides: TGTGCCAGCAGTGAATGGCAGGGCGGCGGCTACACCTTC. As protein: CASSEWQGGGYTF.

CDR3 in DNA: TGCAGTGCTGGGGGGGACAGGGGCTCCTACAATGAGCAGTTCTTC. It codes for CSAGGDRGSYNEQFF. The chain combines TRBV20-1 with TRBJ2-1, with 10 positions matching TRBD1. CDR1 and CDR2 from the germline V gene are DFQATT and SNEGSKA (reference sequence). After removal of 5 bases from V and 0 bases from J, the junction contained 4 bases not matched to a gene. CDR3 length: 15 residues.

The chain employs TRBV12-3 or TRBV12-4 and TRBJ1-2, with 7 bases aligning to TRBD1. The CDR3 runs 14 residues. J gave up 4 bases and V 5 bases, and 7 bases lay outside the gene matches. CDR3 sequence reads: CASSLGTALYGYTF. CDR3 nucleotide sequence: TGTGCCAGCAGTCTAGGGACAGCCCTCTATGGCTACACCTTC.

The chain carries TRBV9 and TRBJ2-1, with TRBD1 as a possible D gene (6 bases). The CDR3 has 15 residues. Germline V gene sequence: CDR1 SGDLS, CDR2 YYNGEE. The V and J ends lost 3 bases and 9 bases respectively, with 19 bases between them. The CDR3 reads CASSETQGWLGEQFF. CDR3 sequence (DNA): TGTGCCAGCAGCGAGACTCAGGGGTGGCTGGGTGAGCAGTTCTTC.

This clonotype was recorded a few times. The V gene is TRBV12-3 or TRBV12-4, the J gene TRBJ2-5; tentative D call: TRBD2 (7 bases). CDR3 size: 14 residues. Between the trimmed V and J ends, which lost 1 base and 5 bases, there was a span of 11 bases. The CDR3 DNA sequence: TGTGCCAGCAGTTTAGGGGGAGGGGGGGAGACCCAGTACTTC. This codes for CASSLGGGGETQYF.

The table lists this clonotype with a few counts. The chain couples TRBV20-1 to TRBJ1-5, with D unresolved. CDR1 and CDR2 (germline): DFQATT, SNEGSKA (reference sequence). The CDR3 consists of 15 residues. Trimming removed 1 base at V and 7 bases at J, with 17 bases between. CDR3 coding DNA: TGCAGTGCTAGAGTTGAGACACCCAGGTCACAGCCCCAGCATTTT. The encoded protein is CSARVETPRSQPQHF.

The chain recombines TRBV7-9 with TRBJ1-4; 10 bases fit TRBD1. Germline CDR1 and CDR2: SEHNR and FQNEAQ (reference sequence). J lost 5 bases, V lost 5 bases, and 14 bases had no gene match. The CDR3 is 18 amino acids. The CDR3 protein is CASSLGWTGGRVNEKLFF. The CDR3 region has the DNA TGTGCCAGCAGCCTCGGTTGGACAGGGGGTAGAGTCAATGAAAAACTGTTTTTT.

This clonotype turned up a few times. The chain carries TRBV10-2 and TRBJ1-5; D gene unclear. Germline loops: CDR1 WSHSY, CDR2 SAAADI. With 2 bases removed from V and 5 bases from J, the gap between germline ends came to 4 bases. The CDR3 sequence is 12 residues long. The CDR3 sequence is CASSEIDQPQHF. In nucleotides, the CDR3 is TGCGCCAGCAGTGAGATCGATCAGCCCCAGCATTTT.

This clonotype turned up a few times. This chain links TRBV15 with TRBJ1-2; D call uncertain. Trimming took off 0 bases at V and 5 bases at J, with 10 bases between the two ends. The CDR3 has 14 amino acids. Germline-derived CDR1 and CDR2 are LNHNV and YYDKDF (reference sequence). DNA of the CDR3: TGTGCCACCAGCAGAGATAGCTGGACTTATGGCTACACCTTC. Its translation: CATSRDSWTYGYTF.

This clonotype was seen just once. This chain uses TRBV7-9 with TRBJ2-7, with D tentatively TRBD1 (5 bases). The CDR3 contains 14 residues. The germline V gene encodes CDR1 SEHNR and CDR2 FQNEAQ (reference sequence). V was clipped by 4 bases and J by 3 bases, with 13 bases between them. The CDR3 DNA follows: TGTGCCAGCAGCTCATGGACACTCCTCTACGAGCAGTACTTC. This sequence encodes CASSSWTLLYEQYF.

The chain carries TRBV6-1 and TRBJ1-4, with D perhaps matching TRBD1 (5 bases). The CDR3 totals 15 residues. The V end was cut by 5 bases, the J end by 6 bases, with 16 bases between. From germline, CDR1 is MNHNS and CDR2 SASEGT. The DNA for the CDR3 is TGTGCCAGCAGTCTCGCGGGGGTCTGGGATGAAAAACTGTTTTTT. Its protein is CASSLAGVWDEKLFF.

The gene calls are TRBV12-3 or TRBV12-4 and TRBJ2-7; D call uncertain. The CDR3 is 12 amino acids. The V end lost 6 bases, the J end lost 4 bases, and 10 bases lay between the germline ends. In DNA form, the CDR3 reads TGTGCCAGCAGCAGAACCACGTACGAGCAGTACTTC. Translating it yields CASSRTTYEQYF.

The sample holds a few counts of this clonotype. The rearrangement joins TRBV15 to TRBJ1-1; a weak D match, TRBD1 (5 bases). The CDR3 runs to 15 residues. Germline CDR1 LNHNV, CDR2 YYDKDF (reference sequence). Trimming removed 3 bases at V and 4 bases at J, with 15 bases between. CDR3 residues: CATSRTGQSGTEAFF. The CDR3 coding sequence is TGTGCCACCAGCAGGACCGGACAATCGGGCACTGAAGCTTTCTTT.